The clone carrying this T cell receptor (beta chain) was found many times. Its antigen remains unknown. This entry is derived from a study of T cells after yellow fever vaccination. Findings and limits, study-wide: Detected again after the booster were most primary-vaccination clones, at 96% CD4 and approximately 90% CD8. Some clonotypes, a small share, were shared between CD4 and CD8 compartments. It was a weaker secondary response, yet one that peaked faster, at day 5 versus 15.

TCRdb reprocessed the 5' RACE reads via MiXCR and lists one record per CDR3 protein. The data show under 300,000 distinct CDR3 sequences, 6.9% seen once. The length of the CDR3 is 15 residues. J gave up 4 bases and V 5 bases, and 5 bases lay outside the gene matches. This sequence was found in a man aged 30 to 45 who received the YFV17D yellow fever vaccine. The specimen comprised CD4+ T cells sorted from PBMCs, sampled 15 days after the yellow fever booster vaccination. The gene calls are TRBV12-3 or TRBV12-4 and TRBJ2-7; 13 bases map to TRBD2. The CDR3, as DNA: TGTGCCAGCAGTCCCGGACTAGCGGGAGCGTACGAGCAGTACTTC. Amino acid sequence: CASSPGLAGAYEQYF.